The 22 T cell receptor beta chains reported below all come from one sample, sequenced in a study of cytomegalovirus exposure and HLA in healthy donors. The primer mix had 60 Vbeta and 13 Jbeta primers. Only in-frame clones appear in the TCRdb table, and some are missing; sequencing was by immunoSEQ multiplex PCR. The sample consists of almost 90,000 clones, roughly 85% of them appearing once. Material: PBMCs. The receptor source for this set is a man in his forties or fifties in good health and CMV-seropositive.

The chain combines TRBV5-1 with TRBJ2-7; the D is unclear. V was cut by 0 bases and J by 0 bases, with 13 bases left in between. Germline V lookup: CDR1 SGHRS, CDR2 YFSETQ. CDR3 length: 16 amino acids. The CDR3 is CASSLEAAGPSYEQYF. CDR3 sequence (DNA): TGCGCCAGCAGCTTGGAGGCGGCCGGCCCCTCCTACGAGCAGTACTTC.

The rearrangement links TRBV10-1 to TRBJ1-2, with 7 bases matching TRBD1. J gave up 2 bases and V 0 bases, and 0 bases lay outside the gene matches. Germline V gene data show CDR1 as WNHNN and CDR2 as SYGVQD (reference sequence). The CDR3 is made up of 14 amino acids. The CDR3 DNA sequence: TGCGCCAGCAGTGAGTCGGGACAGAACTATGGCTACACCTTC. Protein product: CASSESGQNYGYTF.

This sequence joins TRBV28 and TRBJ2-2, with D tentatively TRBD1 (7 bases). The CDR3 covers 16 residues. Germline V CDR1 and CDR2: MDHEN, SYDVKM. Deletions cut 5 bases from V and 2 bases from J, with 15 bases between. This CDR3 is CASSTAGQPNTGELFF. The CDR3 DNA sequence: TGTGCCAGCAGTACCGCGGGACAGCCCAACACCGGGGAGCTGTTTTTT.

This chain connects TRBV18 to TRBJ1-1; D remains unclear. This CDR3 comprises 13 residues. Germline loops: CDR1 KGHSH, CDR2 LQKENI. Trimming left V 4 bases short and J 0 bases short, with 6 bases between. The CDR3 protein is CASSHKMNTEAFF. In DNA form, the CDR3 reads TGTGCCAGCTCACACAAGATGAACACTGAAGCTTTCTTT.

The rearrangement joins TRBV5-1 to TRBJ1-6; D gene uncertain. The length of the CDR3 is 13 residues. Germline V gene sequence: CDR1 SGHRS, CDR2 YFSETQ. The ends were cut back, 0 bases at V and 5 bases at J, with 3 bases in the middle. The CDR3, as DNA: TGCGCCAGCAGCTTGGCCAATAATTCACCCCTCCACTTT. It is translated as CASSLANNSPLHF.

This clone was observed a single time. The V and J genes are TRBV28 and TRBJ2-7, with 8 bases aligning to TRBD1. With V trimmed by 7 bases and J by 7 bases, 12 bases remained unmatched. Germline lookup yields CDR1 MDHEN and CDR2 SYDVKM. This CDR3 has 14 residues. The CDR3, as DNA: TGTGCCAGCAACTCAGAGTACAGGGGGTTAGAGCAGTACTTC. It translates to CASNSEYRGLEQYF.

J is TRBJ2-5 and V is TRBV5-6; 7 bases are shared with TRBD2. The DNA end is a closer match to TRBJ2-7, so the J assignment may be wrong. The CDR3 is 15 residues long. Germline assignment: CDR1 SGHDT and CDR2 YYEEEE. The CDR3: CASSTGLVAFNEQYF. CDR3 sequence (DNA): TGTGCCAGCAGCACCGGACTAGTAGCGTTCAACGAGCAGTACTTC.

The gene calls are TRBV6-6 and TRBJ2-3; the D gene is possibly TRBD1 (6 bases). The V gene lost 1 base and the J gene lost 0 bases, with 8 bases spanning the gap. This CDR3 has 15 residues. Germline loops: CDR1 MNHNY, CDR2 SVGAGI (reference sequence). The CDR3 reads CASSYLGASTDTQYF. The CDR3 DNA sequence: TGTGCCAGCAGTTACTTGGGGGCTAGCACAGATACGCAGTATTTT.

This clone was seen only a few times. The chain links TRBV4-1 to TRBJ1-4; 8 bases are shared with TRBD1. The germline CDR1 and CDR2 sequences are MGHRA and YSYEKL. V lost 3 bases and J lost 0; bases outside the gene matches: 15. The CDR3 has 20 amino acids. The chain's CDR3 is CASSQVRGQVLNATNEKLFF. Here the CDR3 DNA reads TGCGCCAGCAGCCAGGTTCGGGGACAGGTGCTAAATGCAACTAATGAAAAACTGTTTTTT.

This chain links TRBV11-3 with TRBJ2-7; unclear D gene. This CDR3 contains 14 residues. Germline lookup yields CDR1 SGHNT and CDR2 YENEEA. Trimming took 1 base from V and 6 from J, leaving 13 bases between them. CDR3 sequence reads: CASSLVSNRGEQYF. The CDR3 DNA reads TGTGCCAGCAGCTTAGTGTCGAATCGAGGCGAGCAGTACTTC.

The V gene is TRBV19, the J gene TRBJ1-4; 11 bases align to TRBD1. This CDR3 has 15 amino acids. Germline V gives CDR1 LNHDA, CDR2 SQIVND (reference sequence). Trimming removed 6 bases from V and 6 bases from J; junction bases left unmatched: 6. The CDR3 loop reads CASRDRGREDEKLFF. The CDR3, as DNA: TGTGCCAGTAGGGACAGGGGGCGCGAGGATGAAAAACTGTTTTTT.

The chain has TRBV5-1 and TRBJ2-1; D is perhaps TRBD2 (6 bases). Germline-derived CDR1 and CDR2 are SGHRS and YFSETQ. V dropped 1 base and J dropped 9 bases, with 11 bases sitting between them. This CDR3 spans 13 amino acids. In nucleotides, the CDR3 is TGCGCCAGCAGCTTGTTTAGCGGAGGTGAGCAGTTCTTC. It translates to CASSLFSGGEQFF.

This rearrangement joins TRBV7-6 to TRBJ2-7, with 9 positions matching TRBD1. Germline lookup yields CDR1 SGHVS and CDR2 FNYEAQ. The CDR3 is 14 residues long. V lost 1 base and J lost 7; bases outside the gene matches: 5. The CDR3 reads CASSLGGTGFEQYF. The DNA of the CDR3 is TGTGCCAGCAGCTTAGGTGGGACAGGGTTTGAGCAGTACTTC. Looking up the rest from reference TRBV7-6 and TRBJ2-7 gives the full variable domain: GAGVSQSPRYKVTKRGQDVALRCDPISGHVSLYWYRQALGQGPEFLTYFNYEAQQDKSGLPNDRFSAERPEGSISTLTIQRTEQRDSAMYRCASSLGGTGFEQYFGPGTRLTVT.

The chain joins TRBV2 to TRBJ2-4; 7 positions agree with TRBD1. CDR3 length: 14 residues. CDR1 and CDR2 from the germline V gene are SNHLY and FYNNEI. Trimming cost V 7 bases and J 6 bases; bases outside gene matches: 9. DNA of the CDR3: TGTGCCAGCATCCCGGACAGGACCCCAAACATTCAGTACTTC. It specifies CASIPDRTPNIQYF.

As regards this clone: Germline is not matched at one junction end, which may reflect a read error. This chain connects TRBV5-1 to TRBJ2-5; 12 bases map to TRBD2. Germline CDR1 is SGHRS and CDR2 is YFSETQ. CDR3 size: 18 residues. CDR3 in amino acids: CASSLTGTSGSAQGTQYF. CDR3 DNA: TGCGCCAGCAGCTTGACTGGGACTAGCGGGTCAGCTCAAGGGACCCAGTACTTC.

The chain uses TRBV7-2 and TRBJ1-2; 7 bases fit TRBD1. After removal of 1 base from V and 3 bases from J, the junction contained 11 bases not matched to a gene. CDR1 is SGHTA and CDR2 is FQGNSA in the germline V gene. The CDR3 contains 17 residues. CDR3 sequence (DNA): TGTGCCAGCAGCTTAGTCGGGGGATACGGGACAGACTATGGCTACACCTTC. The encoded protein is CASSLVGGYGTDYGYTF.

This clone was recorded a few times. The chain uses TRBV5-4 and TRBJ2-7, with 8 bases fitting TRBD2. CDR1 and CDR2 from the germline V gene are SGHNT and YYREEE (reference sequence). CDR3 length: 14 residues. The J segment lost 7 bases and the V segment lost 3 bases, leaving 9 bases of the junction unmatched. CDR3 sequence: CASSSGLVPLEQYF. As DNA, the CDR3 is TGTGCCAGCAGCTCGGGACTAGTACCTTTAGAGCAGTACTTC.

The chain uses TRBV28 and TRBJ1-1; 11 nucleotides line up with TRBD1. The CDR3 sequence is 15 residues long. J gave up 1 base and V 5 bases, and 3 bases lay outside the gene matches. Germline CDR1 reads MDHEN; CDR2 reads SYDVKM. CDR3: CASSPGTGGNTEAFF. The CDR3, as DNA: TGTGCCAGCAGTCCCGGGACAGGGGGGAACACTGAAGCTTTCTTT.

The genes are TRBV19 and TRBJ1-6; 9 nucleotides agree with TRBD1. Germline assignment: CDR1 LNHDA and CDR2 SQIVND (reference sequence). This CDR3 comprises 15 residues. V was clipped by 6 bases and J by 7 bases; unmatched bases: 7. CDR3: CASRNPGQGNSPLHF. DNA of the CDR3: TGTGCCAGTAGAAATCCGGGACAGGGAAATTCACCCCTCCACTTT.

The rearrangement links TRBV2 to TRBJ2-1, with 12 positions matching TRBD2. This CDR3 contains 15 residues. The germline V gene has CDR1 SNHLY and CDR2 FYNNEI. The V and J ends lost 8 bases and 8 bases, in that order; junction bases with no gene match: 10. The CDR3 nucleotides are TGTGCCAGCGGATACACTAGCGGGGGGCCGCATGAGCAGTTCTTC. Protein product: CASGYTSGGPHEQFF.

This chain joins TRBV28 and TRBJ1-3, with D maybe TRBD1 (5 bases). Germline V gene sequence: CDR1 MDHEN, CDR2 SYDVKM. This CDR3 is 16 amino acids long. Deletions cut 6 bases from V and 0 bases from J, with 15 bases between. CDR3 loop: CASSPGLPSSGNTIYF. CDR3 coding DNA: TGTGCCAGCAGCCCGGGACTTCCGAGCTCTGGAAACACCATATATTTT.

The chain combines TRBV18 with TRBJ2-1; no definite D call. There are 13 residues in the CDR3. CDR1 is KGHSH, CDR2 LQKENI, per germline. The ends were cut back, 0 bases at V and 7 bases at J, with 7 bases in the middle. As DNA, the CDR3 is TGTGCCAGCTCACCACCGGTCAGTAATGAGCAGTTCTTC. This encodes CASSPPVSNEQFF.